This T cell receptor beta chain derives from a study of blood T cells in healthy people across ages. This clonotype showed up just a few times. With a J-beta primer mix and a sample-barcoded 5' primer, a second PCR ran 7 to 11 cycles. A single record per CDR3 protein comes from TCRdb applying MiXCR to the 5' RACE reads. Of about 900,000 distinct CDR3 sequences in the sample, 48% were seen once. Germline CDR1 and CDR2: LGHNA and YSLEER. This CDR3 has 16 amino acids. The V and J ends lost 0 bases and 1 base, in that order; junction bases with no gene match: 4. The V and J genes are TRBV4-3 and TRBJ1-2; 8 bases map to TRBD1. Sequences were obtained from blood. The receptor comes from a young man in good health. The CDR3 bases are TGCGCCAGCAGCCAAGATGTACAGGGGGGTAACTATGGCTACACCTTC. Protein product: CASSQDVQGGNYGYTF.